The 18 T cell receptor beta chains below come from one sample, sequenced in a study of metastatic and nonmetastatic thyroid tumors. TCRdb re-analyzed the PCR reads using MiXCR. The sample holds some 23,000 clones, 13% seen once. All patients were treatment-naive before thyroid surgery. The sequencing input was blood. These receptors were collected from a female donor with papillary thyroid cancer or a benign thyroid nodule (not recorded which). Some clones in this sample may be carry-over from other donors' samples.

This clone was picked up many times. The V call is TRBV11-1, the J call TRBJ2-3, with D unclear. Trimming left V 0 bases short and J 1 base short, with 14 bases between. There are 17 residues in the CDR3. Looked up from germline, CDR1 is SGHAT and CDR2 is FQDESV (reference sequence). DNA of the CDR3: TGTGCCAGCAGCTTAGCGCCGTCCTCTGCGCGCACAGATACGCAGTATTTT. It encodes CASSLAPSSARTDTQYF.

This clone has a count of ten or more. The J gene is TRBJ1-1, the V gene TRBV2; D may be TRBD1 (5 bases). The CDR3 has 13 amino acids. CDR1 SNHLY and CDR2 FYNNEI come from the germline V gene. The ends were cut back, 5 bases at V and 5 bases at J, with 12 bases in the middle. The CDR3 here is CASSQGGGTEAFF. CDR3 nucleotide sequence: TGTGCCAGCAGTCAGGGAGGTGGAACTGAAGCTTTCTTT.

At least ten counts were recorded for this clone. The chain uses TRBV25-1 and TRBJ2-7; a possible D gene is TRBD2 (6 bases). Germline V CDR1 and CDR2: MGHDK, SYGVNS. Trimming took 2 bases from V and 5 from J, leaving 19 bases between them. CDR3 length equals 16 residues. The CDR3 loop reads CASSEGRTDYWDEQYF. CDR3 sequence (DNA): TGTGCCAGCAGTGAAGGACGGACGGACTATTGGGACGAGCAGTACTTC.

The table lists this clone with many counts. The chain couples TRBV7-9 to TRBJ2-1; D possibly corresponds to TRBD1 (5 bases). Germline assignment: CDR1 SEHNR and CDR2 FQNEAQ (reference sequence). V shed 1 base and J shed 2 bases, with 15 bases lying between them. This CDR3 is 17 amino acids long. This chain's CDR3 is CASSLGTQGAPYNEQFF. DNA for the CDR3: TGTGCCAGCAGCTTAGGCACCCAGGGTGCCCCCTACAATGAGCAGTTCTTC.

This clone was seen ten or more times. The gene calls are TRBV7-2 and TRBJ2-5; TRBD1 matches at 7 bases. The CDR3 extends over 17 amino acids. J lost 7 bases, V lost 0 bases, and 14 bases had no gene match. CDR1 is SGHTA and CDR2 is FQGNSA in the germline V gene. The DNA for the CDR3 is TGTGCCAGCAGCTTAGCGCTATTCGGGACAGAAGAGGCGACCCAGTACTTC. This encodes CASSLALFGTEEATQYF.

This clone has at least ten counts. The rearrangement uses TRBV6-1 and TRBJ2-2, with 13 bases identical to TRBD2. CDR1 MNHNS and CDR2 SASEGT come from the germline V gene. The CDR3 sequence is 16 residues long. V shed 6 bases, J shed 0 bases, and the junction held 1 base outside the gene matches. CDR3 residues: CASRGTSGTNTGELFF. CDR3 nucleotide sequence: TGTGCCAGCAGAGGGACTAGCGGGACGAACACCGGGGAGCTGTTTTTT.

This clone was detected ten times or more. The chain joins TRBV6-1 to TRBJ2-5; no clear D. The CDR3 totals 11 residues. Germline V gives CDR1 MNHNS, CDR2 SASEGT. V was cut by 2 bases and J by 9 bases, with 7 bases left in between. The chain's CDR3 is CASSELLAQYF. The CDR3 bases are TGTGCCAGCAGTGAATTGTTGGCCCAGTACTTC.

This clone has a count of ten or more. CDR3 nucleotide sequence: TGTGCCAGCAGCTTCGGCGGGATGGTTTACGAGCAGTACTTC. Its protein is CASSFGGMVYEQYF. The chain links TRBV5-6 to TRBJ2-7, with D perhaps TRBD2 (6 bases). V dropped 2 bases and J dropped 4 bases, with 13 bases sitting between them. Germline V lookup: CDR1 SGHDT, CDR2 YYEEEE. CDR3 length: 14 amino acids.

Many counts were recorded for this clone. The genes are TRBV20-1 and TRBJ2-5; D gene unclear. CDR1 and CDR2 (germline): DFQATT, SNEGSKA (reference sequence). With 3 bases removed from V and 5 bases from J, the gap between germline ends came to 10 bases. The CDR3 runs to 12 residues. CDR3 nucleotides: TGCAGTGCTAGTTCGGCTCCGGAGACCCAGTACTTC. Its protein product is CSASSAPETQYF.

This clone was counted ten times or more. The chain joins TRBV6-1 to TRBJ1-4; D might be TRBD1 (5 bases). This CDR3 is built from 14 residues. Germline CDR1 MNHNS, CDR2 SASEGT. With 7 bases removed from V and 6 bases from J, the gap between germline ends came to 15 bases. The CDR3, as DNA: TGTGCCAGCAACCGGGACTTTGGGGATGAAAAACTGTTTTTT. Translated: CASNRDFGDEKLFF.

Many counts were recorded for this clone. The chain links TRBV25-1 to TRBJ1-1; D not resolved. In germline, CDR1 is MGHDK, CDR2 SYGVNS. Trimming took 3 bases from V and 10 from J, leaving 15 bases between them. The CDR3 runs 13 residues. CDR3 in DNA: TGTGCCAGCAGTGACTCCTCAGCAGGCAGAGCTTTCTTT. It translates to CASSDSSAGRAFF.

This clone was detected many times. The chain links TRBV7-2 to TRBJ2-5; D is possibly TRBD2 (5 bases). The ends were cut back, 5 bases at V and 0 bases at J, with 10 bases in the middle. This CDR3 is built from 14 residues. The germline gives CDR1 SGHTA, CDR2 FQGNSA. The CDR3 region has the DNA TGTGCCAGCAGCACTACTAGGAACCAAGAGACCCAGTACTTC. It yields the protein CASSTTRNQETQYF.

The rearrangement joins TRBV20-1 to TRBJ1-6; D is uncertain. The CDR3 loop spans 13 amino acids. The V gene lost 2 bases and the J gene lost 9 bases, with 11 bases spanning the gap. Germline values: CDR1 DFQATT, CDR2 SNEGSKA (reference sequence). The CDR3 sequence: CSARSQWVSPLHF. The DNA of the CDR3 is TGCAGTGCTAGAAGCCAGTGGGTTTCACCCCTCCACTTT.

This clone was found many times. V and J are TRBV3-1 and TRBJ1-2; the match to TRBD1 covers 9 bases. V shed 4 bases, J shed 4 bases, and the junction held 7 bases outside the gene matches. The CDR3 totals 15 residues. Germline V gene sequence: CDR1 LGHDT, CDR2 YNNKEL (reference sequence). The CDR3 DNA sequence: TGTGCCAGCAGCCTCCCGGGACAGGGACGCTATGGCTACACCTTC. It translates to CASSLPGQGRYGYTF.

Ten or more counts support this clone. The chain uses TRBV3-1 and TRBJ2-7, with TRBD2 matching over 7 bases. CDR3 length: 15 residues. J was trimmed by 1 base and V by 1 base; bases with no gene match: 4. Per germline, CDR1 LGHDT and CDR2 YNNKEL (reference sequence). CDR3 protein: CASSQVAGVSYEQYF. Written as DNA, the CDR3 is TGTGCCAGCAGCCAAGTGGCGGGAGTTTCCTACGAGCAGTACTTC.

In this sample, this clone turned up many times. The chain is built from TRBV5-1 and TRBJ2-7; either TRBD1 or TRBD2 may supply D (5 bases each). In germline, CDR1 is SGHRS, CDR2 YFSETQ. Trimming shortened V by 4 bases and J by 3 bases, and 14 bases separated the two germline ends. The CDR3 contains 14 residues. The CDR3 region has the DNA TGCGCCAGCAGCCCCCGGGACGGTGACTACGAGCAGTACTTC. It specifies CASSPRDGDYEQYF.

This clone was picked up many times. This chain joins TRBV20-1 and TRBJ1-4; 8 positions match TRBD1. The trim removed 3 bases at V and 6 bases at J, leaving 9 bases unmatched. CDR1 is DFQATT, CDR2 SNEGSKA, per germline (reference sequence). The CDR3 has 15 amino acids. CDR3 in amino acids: CSARSSRGLYEKLFF. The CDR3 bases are TGCAGTGCTAGGAGTTCCAGGGGGCTCTATGAAAAACTGTTTTTT.

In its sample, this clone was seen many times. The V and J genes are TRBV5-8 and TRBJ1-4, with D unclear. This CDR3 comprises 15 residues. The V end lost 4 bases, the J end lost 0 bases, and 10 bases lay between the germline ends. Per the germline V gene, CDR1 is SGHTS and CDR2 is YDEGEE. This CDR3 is CASSPWETTNEKLFF. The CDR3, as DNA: TGTGCCAGCAGCCCCTGGGAAACAACTAATGAAAAACTGTTTTTT.